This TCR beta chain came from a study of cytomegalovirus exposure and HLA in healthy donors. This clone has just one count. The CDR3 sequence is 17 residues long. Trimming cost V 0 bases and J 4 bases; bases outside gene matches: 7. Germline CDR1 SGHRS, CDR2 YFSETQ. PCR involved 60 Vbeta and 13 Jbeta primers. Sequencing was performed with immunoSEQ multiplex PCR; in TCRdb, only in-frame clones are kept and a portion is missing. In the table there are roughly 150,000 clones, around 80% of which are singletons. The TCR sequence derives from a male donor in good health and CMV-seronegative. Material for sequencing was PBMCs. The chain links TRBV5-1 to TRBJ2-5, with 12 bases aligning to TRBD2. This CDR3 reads CASSLVTSGSYGETQYF. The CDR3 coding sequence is TGCGCCAGCAGCTTGGTGACTAGCGGGAGTTATGGAGAGACCCAGTACTTC.